Below are 15 T cell receptor beta chains sequenced from a single sample in a study of cytomegalovirus exposure and HLA in healthy donors. In the PCR, 60 Vbeta and 13 Jbeta primers were used. Produced via immunoSEQ multiplex PCR; TCRdb's table is partial and in-frame only. The sample has around 100,000 clones, less than 75% seen once. Sequences were obtained from PBMCs. These receptors all come from a man younger than 45 in good health and CMV-seronegative.

This clone was picked up one time. This chain uses TRBV4-2 with TRBJ2-3; D is uncertain. This CDR3 is built from 14 residues. CDR1 LGHNA and CDR2 YNFKEQ come from the germline V gene. The V end was cut by 0 bases, the J end by 1 base, with 5 bases between. The CDR3 bases are TGTGCCAGCAGCCAAGAAATCGGCACAGATACGCAGTATTTT. Translated, it gives CASSQEIGTDTQYF.

The rearrangement uses TRBV9 and TRBJ2-6; D gene uncertain. Looked up from germline, CDR1 is SGDLS and CDR2 is YYNGEE. The V end was cut by 0 bases, the J end by 4 bases, with 5 bases between. The CDR3 covers 14 residues. CDR3 sequence reads: CASSVASGANVLTF. CDR3 sequence (DNA): TGTGCCAGCAGCGTAGCTTCCGGGGCCAACGTCCTGACTTTC.

The rearrangement links TRBV27 to TRBJ1-4, with TRBD1 identical over 8 bases. This CDR3 has 14 residues. V gave up 3 bases and J gave up 7 bases; unmatched junction bases: 4. Germline V CDR1 and CDR2: MNHEY, SMNVEV (reference sequence). CDR3 sequence (DNA): TGTGCCAGCAGTTTCCTGGACAGGGCTGAAAAACTGTTTTTT. It translates to CASSFLDRAEKLFF.

The J gene is TRBJ2-1, the V gene TRBV30, with 10 bases identical to TRBD2. The germline V gene has CDR1 GTSNPN and CDR2 SVGIG (reference sequence). The CDR3 spans 14 residues. V lost 5 bases, J lost 9 bases, and 10 bases stayed unmatched. The CDR3 coding sequence is TGTGCCTGGTATTGGAGCGGGGGGGTCCGTGAGCAGTTCTTC. Translated: CAWYWSGGVREQFF.

The chain employs TRBV7-3 and TRBJ2-5, with D uncertain. Germline V CDR1 and CDR2: SGHTA, FQGTGA. CDR3 length: 16 amino acids. V gave up 2 bases and J gave up 5 bases, with 18 bases separating them. The CDR3 protein is CASSLAASLSGETQYF. CDR3 DNA sequence: TGTGCCAGCAGCTTAGCGGCGTCCTTGAGTGGGGAGACCCAGTACTTC.

The chain couples TRBV7-2 to TRBJ1-2; D is ambiguous. Per the germline V gene, CDR1 is SGHTA and CDR2 is FQGNSA. This CDR3 has 15 amino acids. Between the trimmed V and J ends, which lost 0 bases and 4 bases, there was a span of 12 bases. In nucleotides, the CDR3 is TGTGCCAGCAGCTTAGCGCACAGTCCAACCTATGGCTACACCTTC. Protein: CASSLAHSPTYGYTF.

The chain recombines TRBV30 with TRBJ2-7; D perhaps matches TRBD1 (7 bases). This CDR3 has 15 amino acids. The germline CDR1 and CDR2 sequences are GTSNPN and SVGIG (reference sequence). Trimming cost V 5 bases and J 3 bases, with 20 bases left between them. CDR3 sequence (DNA): TGTGCCTGGGGGGGGACTCAGGGGGTTTACTACGAGCAGTACTTC. Residues: CAWGGTQGVYYEQYF.

This clone was observed a single time. This chain connects TRBV5-1 to TRBJ1-1; TRBD1 aligns across 10 bases. This CDR3 contains 15 residues. Germline V gene sequence: CDR1 SGHRS, CDR2 YFSETQ. V lost 3 bases, J lost 5 bases, and 7 bases stayed unmatched. DNA for the CDR3: TGCGCCAGCAGCTCTCCAGACAGGGGGCATACTGAAGCTTTCTTT. Protein product: CASSSPDRGHTEAFF.

There are a few counts of this clone. The V and J genes are TRBV27 and TRBJ2-7; the D gene is possibly TRBD2 (5 bases). V was clipped by 6 bases and J by 2 bases, with 14 bases between them. Looked up from germline, CDR1 is MNHEY and CDR2 is SMNVEV (reference sequence). CDR3 length: 14 amino acids. The CDR3 DNA sequence: TGTGCCAGCAGCCGAAGAGGGAGTACCTACGAGCAGTACTTC. Encoded protein: CASSRRGSTYEQYF.

Only one count was recorded for this clone. The chain carries TRBV7-3 and TRBJ1-1; D is uncertain. The CDR3 has 16 residues. V was clipped by 1 base and J by 4 bases, with 16 bases between them. The germline V gene encodes CDR1 SGHTA and CDR2 FQGTGA. CDR3 amino acids: CASSLNSPGGSTEAFF. CDR3 nucleotides: TGTGCCAGCAGCTTAAATTCTCCGGGTGGCAGCACTGAAGCTTTCTTT.

The chain combines TRBV7-3 with TRBJ2-5; 7 bases are shared with TRBD2. With 2 bases clipped from V and 5 bases from J, the junction kept 8 bases outside the gene matches. This CDR3 is 15 amino acids long. Per the germline V gene, CDR1 is SGHTA and CDR2 is FQGTGA. The CDR3 spells CASSLAGDPRETQYF. The CDR3 coding sequence is TGTGCCAGCAGCTTAGCGGGAGACCCTCGGGAGACCCAGTACTTC.

J is TRBJ2-7 and V is TRBV4-3; a possible D gene is TRBD2 (6 bases). This CDR3 region has 15 residues. CDR1 and CDR2 (germline): LGHNA, YSLEER. V was shortened by 0 bases and J by 3 bases, with 12 bases between the two germline ends. CDR3 sequence (DNA): TGCGCCAGCAGCCAAGAGGGAGGACACAACTACGAGCAGTACTTC. Translated, it gives CASSQEGGHNYEQYF.

The chain couples TRBV7-9 to TRBJ2-5, with TRBD2 matching 8 bases. Germline V lookup: CDR1 SEHNR, CDR2 FQNEAQ (reference sequence). CDR3 size: 17 residues. V gave up 2 bases and J gave up 2 bases; unmatched junction bases: 10. Written as DNA, the CDR3 is TGTGCCAGCAGCTTAACCCCCGTGTCTAGCGGGCAAGAGACCCAGTACTTC. Its protein is CASSLTPVSSGQETQYF. Full variable domain (missing parts from reference TRBV7-9 and TRBJ2-5): DTGVSQNPRHKITKRGQNVTFRCDPISEHNRLYWYRQTLGQGPEFLTYFQNEAQLEKSRLLSDRFSAERPKGSFSTLEIQRTEQGDSAMYLCASSLTPVSSGQETQYFGPGTRLLVL.

J is TRBJ1-1 and V is TRBV11-2; TRBD1 is a possible D gene (6 bases). The CDR3 length is 17 residues. Trimming left V 4 bases short and J 1 base short, with 19 bases between. Germline values: CDR1 SGHAT, CDR2 FQNNGV. The CDR3, as DNA: TGTGCCAGCAGCTCAGGTCAGGGGCAGCGGGGGAACACTGAAGCTTTCTTT. Its protein product is CASSSGQGQRGNTEAFF. Variable domain in full (rest from reference TRBV11-2 and TRBJ1-1): EAGVAQSPRYKIIEKRQSVAFWCNPISGHATLYWYQQILGQGPKLLIQFQNNGVVDDSQLPKDRFSAERLKGVDSTLKIQPAKLEDSAVYLCASSSGQGQRGNTEAFFGQGTRLTVV.

The rearrangement uses TRBV10-3 and TRBJ1-1; maybe TRBD1 (5 bases). V was trimmed by 2 bases and J by 1 base, leaving 5 bases between them. CDR3 length: 13 amino acids. Germline V gene lookup returns CDR1 ENHRY and CDR2 SYGVKD. CDR3 protein: CAISEDRNTEAFF. The CDR3 region has the DNA TGTGCCATCAGTGAGGACAGGAACACTGAAGCTTTCTTT.